The subject of this entry is one TCR beta chain. Its antigen is still unknown. RNA transcripts provided the source from which TCR beta CDR3 regions were amplified. TCR CDR3 regions were first amplified by RT-PCR with HTBI primers. TCRdb reprocessed the multiplex PCR reads with MiXCR, giving one entry per CDR3 protein. The table lists roughly 24,000 distinct CDR3 sequences, roughly 45% of them singletons. The trim removed 6 bases at V and 7 bases at J, leaving 11 bases unmatched. CDR1 is MNHEY, CDR2 SMNVEV, per germline (reference sequence). CDR3 length equals 15 residues. The data belong to a study of T cells in Graves' hyperthyroidism and ophthalmopathy. Whole-study findings and limits: Patients with ophthalmopathy were separated from those with stable hyperthyroidism by a 13 V-J model.

No ophthalmopathy progression within 18 months constituted stable Graves' hyperthyroidism. The hyperthyroidism patients had all been newly diagnosed, and their disease duration was under 2 months. Their ages ranged from 18 to 65 years. This receptor was obtained from a woman in her twenties or thirties with Graves' hyperthyroidism. Specimen: blood. The chain uses TRBV27 and TRBJ1-4; TRBD1 aligns across 7 bases. The CDR3 DNA reads as TGTGCCAGCAGATATACAGGGGCTCGGTCTGAAAAACTGTTTTTT. Protein sequence: CASRYTGARSEKLFF.